This T cell receptor beta chain was found in a study of blood T cell repertoires in COVID-19. Libraries were prepared by immunoSEQ multiplex PCR; TCRdb keeps only in-frame clonotypes and omits some of them. The sample contains more than 140,000 clones, 84% of which appear only once. The germline CDR1 and CDR2 sequences are PRHDT and FYEKMQ (reference sequence). This CDR3 is built from 16 residues. Trimming removed 3 bases from V and 3 bases from J; junction bases left unmatched: 9. Sequencing was performed on peripheral blood. The J gene is TRBJ2-5, the V gene TRBV13; 8 bases fit TRBD1. This TCR came from a woman between 45 and 65 years old in a cohort sampled during active or convalescent COVID-19. The CDR3 here is CASSFASGQGEETQYF. CDR3 coding DNA: TGTGCCAGCAGCTTCGCATCCGGACAGGGTGAAGAGACCCAGTACTTC.